The 26 T cell receptor beta chains below all came from one sample that was sequenced in a study of cytomegalovirus exposure and HLA in healthy donors. Primers for the PCR totalled 60 Vbeta and 13 Jbeta. Profiled with immunoSEQ multiplex PCR; TCRdb holds only in-frame clones, not every one. Among about 240,000 clones listed, around 80% were seen once. The sequenced sample consisted of PBMCs. Receptors were obtained from a woman in her thirties or forties in good health and CMV-seropositive.

This chain uses TRBV29-1 with TRBJ1-2; the match to TRBD1 covers 7 bases. In germline, CDR1 is SQVTM, CDR2 ANQGSEA. The CDR3 runs 13 residues. V trimming: 4 bases; J trimming: 1 base; junction bases outside the gene matches: 3. The CDR3 is CSVATGDNYGYTF. The CDR3 coding sequence is TGCAGCGTTGCAACAGGGGATAACTATGGCTACACCTTC.

This chain links TRBV11-2 with TRBJ2-3, with 7 bases aligning to TRBD2. This CDR3 region has 19 residues. Germline lookup yields CDR1 SGHAT and CDR2 FQNNGV. Germline trimming cut 5 bases from V and 4 bases from J; bases unmatched to any gene: 21. CDR3 nucleotide sequence: TGTGCCAGCAGCCCTCTAGGACTAGTCAGCACCGTACATTCAGATACGCAGTATTTT. Protein: CASSPLGLVSTVHSDTQYF.

V gene TRBV7-8 combines with J gene TRBJ1-4; possible D gene TRBD1, 6 bases. Germline CDR1 reads SGHVS; CDR2 reads FQNEAQ. Deletions cut 1 base from V and 3 bases from J, with 12 bases between. The CDR3 runs to 16 residues. CDR3 region: CASSLDATGPNEKLFF. In DNA, the CDR3 is TGTGCCAGCAGCTTAGACGCGACAGGACCTAATGAAAAACTGTTTTTT. Full variable domain (remainder filled in from reference TRBV7-8 and TRBJ1-4): GAGVSQSPRYKVAKRGQDVALRCDPISGHVSLFWYQQALGQGPEFLTYFQNEAQLDKSGLPSDRFFAERPEGSVSTLKIQRTQQEDSAVYLCASSLDATGPNEKLFFGSGTQLSVL.

This rearrangement joins TRBV6-6 to TRBJ1-1, with D perhaps TRBD1 (6 bases). V gave up 5 bases and J gave up 1 base, with 8 bases separating them. CDR3 length equals 13 residues. Germline values: CDR1 MNHNY, CDR2 SVGAGI (reference sequence). The CDR3 here is CASSPGENTEAFF. CDR3 coding DNA: TGTGCCAGCAGTCCAGGGGAGAACACTGAAGCTTTCTTT.

The genes are TRBV27 and TRBJ2-6; 9 nucleotides match TRBD1. Germline loops: CDR1 MNHEY, CDR2 SMNVEV (reference sequence). CDR3 length: 15 residues. Germline trimming cut 5 bases from V and 1 base from J; bases unmatched to any gene: 0. CDR3 amino acids: CASSGQGSGANVLTF. As DNA, the CDR3 is TGTGCCAGCAGTGGACAGGGGTCTGGGGCCAACGTCCTGACTTTC.

V gene TRBV27 combines with J gene TRBJ1-4, with 8 bases fitting TRBD1. J lost 7 bases, V lost 6 bases, and 10 bases had no gene match. Germline values: CDR1 MNHEY, CDR2 SMNVEV (reference sequence). This CDR3 is 15 amino acids long. DNA of the CDR3: TGTGCCAGCAGCTCTAGCCAGGGGGCACTTGAAAAACTGTTTTTT. Translation gives CASSSSQGALEKLFF.

This clone appeared a single time. The J gene is TRBJ1-2, the V gene TRBV19; tentatively, D is TRBD1 (6 bases). The CDR3 loop spans 15 amino acids. Trimming removed 5 bases from V and 1 base from J, with 14 bases in between. Germline values: CDR1 LNHDA, CDR2 SQIVND (reference sequence). Here the CDR3 reads CASSLVDSFNYGYTF. Written as DNA, the CDR3 is TGTGCCAGTAGTCTTGTGGACAGCTTTAACTATGGCTACACCTTC.

The V call is TRBV6-5, the J call TRBJ1-2; no clear D. The V end was cut by 6 bases, the J end by 0 bases, with 8 bases between. Germline CDR1 MNHEY, CDR2 SVGAGI. This CDR3 spans 13 amino acids. This CDR3 is CASSPSANYGYTF. CDR3 in DNA: TGTGCCAGCAGCCCGAGTGCTAACTATGGCTACACCTTC.

This clone came up a few times. J is TRBJ2-5 and V is TRBV30; D not resolved. V was shortened by 0 bases and J by 2 bases, with 4 bases between the two germline ends. CDR1 is GTSNPN, CDR2 SVGIG, per germline (reference sequence). The CDR3 has 12 amino acids. This CDR3 reads CAWSVAQETQYF. The CDR3 coding sequence is TGTGCCTGGAGTGTAGCTCAAGAGACCCAGTACTTC.

The rearrangement links TRBV5-4 to TRBJ1-2; D remains ambiguous. Trimming took 1 base from V and 0 from J, leaving 7 bases between them. Looked up from germline, CDR1 is SGHNT and CDR2 is YYREEE (reference sequence). There are 14 residues in the CDR3. CDR3 in DNA: TGTGCCAGCAGCTTGATGGGCTCTAACTATGGCTACACCTTC. It specifies CASSLMGSNYGYTF.

V usage is TRBV4-3 and J usage is TRBJ1-4, with D possibly matching TRBD1 (5 bases). This CDR3 contains 15 residues. V was pared by 1 base and J by 4 bases, with 10 bases between. CDR1 LGHNA and CDR2 YSLEER come from the germline V gene. CDR3 coding DNA: TGCGCCAGCAGCCAAGGTGACAGCGATAATGAAAAACTGTTTTTT. Translating gives CASSQGDSDNEKLFF.

The rearrangement links TRBV30 to TRBJ2-7; TRBD1 matches at 7 bases. Germline values: CDR1 GTSNPN, CDR2 SVGIG (reference sequence). Losses at the gene ends were 8 bases for V and 0 bases for J; bases not matched to a gene: 4. CDR3 length equals 12 residues. CDR3 DNA sequence: TGTGCCGGCCGGGACAGCTCCTACGAGCAGTACTTC. This gives the protein CAGRDSSYEQYF.

V gene TRBV27 combines with J gene TRBJ1-1; weak D call: TRBD1 (5 bases). Germline CDR1 MNHEY, CDR2 SMNVEV (reference sequence). The CDR3 has 15 residues. V was cut by 0 bases and J by 0 bases, with 8 bases left in between. The CDR3 loop reads CASSLSGRVNTEAFF. The CDR3 DNA is TGTGCCAGCAGTTTATCGGGCAGGGTGAACACTGAAGCTTTCTTT.

The chain recombines TRBV11-3 with TRBJ2-5, with 10 positions matching TRBD2. The CDR3 runs to 16 residues. Germline lookup yields CDR1 SGHNT and CDR2 YENEEA. Trimming took 1 base from V and 5 from J; bases not matched to a gene: 7. CDR3 DNA: TGTGCCAGCAGCTTAGTATTTGGGACTAGCGATGAGACCCAGTACTTC. Encoded protein: CASSLVFGTSDETQYF.

This clone has just a few counts. The chain combines TRBV10-3 with TRBJ1-2; 9 bases fit TRBD1. This CDR3 spans 15 amino acids. Looked up from germline, CDR1 is ENHRY and CDR2 is SYGVKD. V shed 3 bases and J 8 bases; nucleotides not matched to a gene: 10. In DNA, the CDR3 is TGTGCCATCAGTGATCCCGGGACAGGGCCCCACGGCTACACCTTC. Its protein is CAISDPGTGPHGYTF.

The CDR3 DNA reads as TGTGCCACCGGAGTCAATCAGCCCCAGCATTTT. Amino acids: CATGVNQPQHF. J is TRBJ1-5 and V is TRBV19; D is ambiguous. CDR3 length: 11 amino acids. CDR1 and CDR2 from the germline V gene are LNHDA and SQIVND (reference sequence). Trimming cost V 10 bases and J 3 bases, with 7 bases left between them.

The rearrangement uses TRBV30 and TRBJ1-1, with unresolved D. The length of the CDR3 is 14 residues. Germline CDR1 reads GTSNPN; CDR2 reads SVGIG (reference sequence). V was cut by 5 bases and J by 1 base, with 14 bases left in between. For the CDR3, the DNA is TGTGCCTGGGCCCCGGAGGGTTGGAACACTGAAGCTTTCTTT. Amino acid sequence: CAWAPEGWNTEAFF. The variable domain in full, with the rest retrieved from reference TRBV30 and TRBJ1-1, is SQTIHQWPATLVQPVGSPLSLECTVEGTSNPNLYWYRQAAGRGLQLLFYSVGIGQISSEVPQNLSASRPQDRQFILSSKKLLLSDSGFYLCAWAPEGWNTEAFFGQGTRLTVV.

This clone has only one observation. Other DNA sequences from this sample encode an identical CDR3 as well. CDR3 sequence reads: CAWSPGTAYGYTF. DNA for the CDR3: TGTGCCTGGAGTCCCGGGACAGCGTATGGCTACACCTTC. This chain uses TRBV30 with TRBJ1-2; TRBD1 agrees at 7 bases. There are 13 residues in the CDR3. CDR1 and CDR2 (germline): GTSNPN, SVGIG (reference sequence). Trimming cost V 2 bases and J 5 bases; bases outside gene matches: 5.

This sequence joins TRBV27 and TRBJ1-4; a possible D gene is TRBD1 (6 bases). The CDR3 has 17 residues. Trimming removed 2 bases at V and 6 bases at J, with 19 bases between. Germline V gene data show CDR1 as MNHEY and CDR2 as SMNVEV (reference sequence). CDR3 DNA sequence: TGTGCCAGCAGTTTAGGGGGCAGGACTGGGCAGGATGAAAAACTGTTTTTT. This translates into CASSLGGRTGQDEKLFF.

The chain has TRBV6-6 and TRBJ2-7, with a weak D call TRBD2 (5 bases). The CDR3 is 12 amino acids. V was shortened by 2 bases and J by 6 bases, with 8 bases between the two germline ends. Germline V lookup: CDR1 MNHNY, CDR2 SVGAGI (reference sequence). The CDR3 DNA reads as TGTGCCAGCAGTTACGGAGAGGGCGAGCAGTACTTC. Its protein is CASSYGEGEQYF.

This clone turned up a few times. The CDR3 reads CASSLAGSRPYGYTF. In DNA form, the CDR3 reads TGTGCCAGCAGCTTGGCCGGGTCACGTCCCTATGGCTACACCTTC. The V call is TRBV5-4, the J call TRBJ1-2; D remains ambiguous. Between the trimmed V and J ends, which lost 0 bases and 4 bases, there was a span of 13 bases. Germline V lookup: CDR1 SGHNT, CDR2 YYREEE (reference sequence). The CDR3 covers 15 residues. The full variable domain, completed using reference TRBV5-4 and TRBJ1-2, is ETGVTQSPTHLIKTRGQQVTLRCSSQSGHNTVSWYQQALGQGPQFIFQYYREEENGRGNFPPRFSGLQFPNYSSELNVNALELDDSALYLCASSLAGSRPYGYTFGSGTRLTVV.

The chain couples TRBV7-2 to TRBJ2-2, with D hard to call. The CDR3 runs 16 residues. The V gene lost 4 bases and the J gene lost 1 base, with 13 bases spanning the gap. Germline values: CDR1 SGHTA, CDR2 FQGNSA. This CDR3 reads CASSYTHRLNTGELFF. Written as DNA, the CDR3 is TGTGCCAGCAGCTACACTCATCGACTGAACACCGGGGAGCTGTTTTTT.

This rearrangement joins TRBV5-4 to TRBJ2-3; D unclear. The CDR3 covers 13 residues. With 4 bases removed from V and 10 bases from J, the gap between germline ends came to 16 bases. Germline V gene data show CDR1 as SGHNT and CDR2 as YYREEE (reference sequence). The DNA of the CDR3 is TGTGCCAGCAGCCCTCTGTCCCCATCGGCGCAGTATTTT. Residues: CASSPLSPSAQYF.

This chain links TRBV6-1 with TRBJ1-5, with 10 nucleotides matching TRBD1. V was clipped by 4 bases and J by 10 bases; unmatched bases: 13. Germline CDR1 MNHNS, CDR2 SASEGT. CDR3 length: 16 residues. The CDR3 bases are TGTGCCAGCAGTGCTATATCCGGGACAGGGGTATATCCCCAGCATTTT. The encoded protein is CASSAISGTGVYPQHF.

The rearrangement joins TRBV5-4 to TRBJ1-6; D may be TRBD1 (5 bases). Germline loops: CDR1 SGHNT, CDR2 YYREEE (reference sequence). This CDR3 contains 17 residues. V lost 4 bases to trimming and J lost 7 bases, with 21 bases between them. In DNA form, the CDR3 reads TGTGCCAGCAGCCCATCCCGGGGGGAGGGTAGGAATTCACCCCTCCACTTT. Its translation is CASSPSRGEGRNSPLHF.

The chain uses TRBV4-2 and TRBJ2-1, with D possibly being TRBD1 (6 bases). This CDR3 has 17 residues. CDR1 is LGHNA and CDR2 is YNFKEQ in the germline V gene. Trimming removed 4 bases from V and 9 bases from J, with 25 bases in between. CDR3 sequence (DNA): TGTGCCAGCAGCCCCGCCGGTGCCTGGGGGCCGGGCGGTGAGCAGTTCTTC. Amino acids: CASSPAGAWGPGGEQFF.